This is a list of T cell receptor beta chains from one sample in a study of control samples from healthy donors and cancer patients. Using immunoSEQ multiplex PCR, the repertoire was profiled, and TCRdb retains in-frame clones only, with some absent. Found here are about 200,000 clones; the top ten clones hold around 2%. The sample comprised blood. The receptors come from a woman younger than 45 in good health. CDR3s include the opening cysteine and the closing phenylalanine or tryptophan. The D gene is left open where the match is weak.

>TRBV2|TRBJ2-4|.
CASKTGDAKNIQYF
TGTGCCAGCAAAACCGGGGATGCCAAAAACATTCAGTACTTC
>TRBV27|TRBJ2-1|.
CASSWDQGFYNEQFF
TGTGCCAGCAGCTGGGACCAGGGATTTTACAATGAGCAGTTCTTC
>TRBV28|TRBJ1-5|.
CASSFSRFNQPQHF
TGTGCCAGCAGTTTCTCCAGGTTCAATCAGCCCCAGCATTTT
>TRBV7-9|TRBJ1-2|TRBD1
CASSWTGLNYGYTF
TGTGCCAGCAGCTGGACAGGGCTAAACTATGGCTACACCTTC
>TRBV6-6|TRBJ2-1|.
CASVGRSPLSYNEQFF
TGTGCCAGCGTGGGCCGCTCTCCACTAAGCTACAATGAGCAGTTCTTC
>TRBV7-3|TRBJ2-7|TRBD2
CASSLRGGREQYF
TGTGCCAGCAGCTTAAGGGGAGGGCGGGAGCAGTACTTC
>TRBV7-2|TRBJ1-5|.
CASSLAGANQPQHF
TGTGCCAGCAGCTTGGCGGGAGCGAATCAGCCCCAGCATTTT
>TRBV7-3|TRBJ2-5|.
CASSSLRTQSETQYF
TGTGCCAGCAGCTCCCTTCGGACTCAATCAGAGACCCAGTACTTC
>TRBV5-1|TRBJ1-2|.
CASSLEGGARHGYTF
TGCGCCAGCAGCTTGGAAGGAGGGGCAAGGCATGGCTACACCTTC
>TRBV6-4|TRBJ2-3|.
CASSDGDTDTQYF
TGTGCCAGCAGTGACGGCGACACAGATACGCAGTATTTT
>TRBV6-6|TRBJ1-3|.
CASSYEGRISGNTIYF
TGTGCCAGCAGTTACGAGGGTCGGATCTCTGGAAACACCATATATTTT
>TRBV6-5|TRBJ2-2|TRBD2
CASSYREVTGELFF
TGTGCCAGCAGTTACCGGGAGGTCACCGGGGAGCTGTTTTTT
>TRBV6-5|TRBJ1-1|.
CASSSQDGNTEAFF
TGTGCCAGCAGTTCTCAGGATGGGAACACTGAAGCTTTCTTT
>TRBV24-1|TRBJ2-2|TRBD2
CATSDLWLAGTGELFF
TGTGCCACCAGTGATTTATGGCTAGCGGGGACCGGGGAGCTGTTTTTT
>TRBV7-8|TRBJ1-5|.
CASSFDDSNQPQHF
TGTGCCAGCAGCTTCGATGATAGCAATCAGCCCCAGCATTTT
>TRBV4-1|TRBJ1-1|.
CASSQTGTEAFF
TGCGCCAGCAGCCAAACAGGGACTGAAGCTTTCTTT
>TRBV27|TRBJ1-4|.
CASGENEKLFF
TGTGCCAGCGGAGAGAATGAAAAACTGTTTTTT
>TRBV3-1/TRBV3-2|TRBJ2-5|.
CASSRRGEAMVTQYF
TGTGCCAGCAGCCGACGGGGAGAGGCAATGGTGACCCAGTACTTC
>TRBV2|TRBJ2-7|TRBD2
CASRGGRYYEQYF
TGTGCCAGCCGGGGGGGGCGTTACTACGAGCAGTACTTC
>TRBV19|TRBJ2-7|TRBD1
CASSATGTGVSYEQYF
TGTGCCAGTAGTGCCACCGGGACAGGGGTTTCCTACGAGCAGTACTTC